The 16 T cell receptor beta chains presented below share a single source sample, sequenced in a study of shared clonotypes between healthy human individuals. Profiling relied on immunoSEQ multiplex PCR, and the TCRdb table lists in-frame clones only, not all of them. The table lists over 2 million clones, about 95% of them singletons. The sample taken for sequencing was naive CD4+ T cells sorted from blood. Subset reported: CD45RA+ positively selected. All receptors come from a man aged 18-30 years in good health.

The chain recombines TRBV7-8 with TRBJ2-7; 7 positions agree with TRBD2. The CDR3 totals 15 residues. Germline loops: CDR1 SGHVS, CDR2 FQNEAQ. V lost 8 bases, J lost 4 bases, and 14 bases stayed unmatched. This chain's CDR3 is CASSRTRTLPYEQYF. CDR3 DNA sequence: TGTGCCAGCTCCCGGACTAGGACCCTCCCATACGAGCAGTACTTC.

V usage is TRBV5-4 and J usage is TRBJ2-3; no clear D. V was cut by 0 bases and J by 0 bases, with 11 bases left in between. The germline V gene has CDR1 SGHNT and CDR2 YYREEE (reference sequence). This CDR3 has 16 residues. The CDR3 bases are TGTGCCAGCAGCTTGGCCGAGTTAGCCAGCACAGATACGCAGTATTTT. Protein product: CASSLAELASTDTQYF.

The genes are TRBV30 and TRBJ2-7; D might be TRBD1 (5 bases). The ends were cut back, 8 bases at V and 4 bases at J, with 18 bases in the middle. Germline CDR1 is GTSNPN and CDR2 is SVGIG (reference sequence). The CDR3 contains 13 residues. This CDR3 is CAGADIGIYEQYF. The CDR3 DNA follows: TGTGCCGGGGCGGACATAGGGATATACGAGCAGTACTTC.

This clone has only one observation. The chain is built from TRBV27 and TRBJ2-3; perhaps TRBD2 as D (7 bases). Germline V CDR1 and CDR2: MNHEY, SMNVEV (reference sequence). V lost 4 bases and J lost 0, with 14 bases in between. There are 16 residues in the CDR3. The CDR3 DNA reads TGTGCCAGCAGTTGGGGCGGGGGCTTTAGCACAGATACGCAGTATTTT. It specifies CASSWGGGFSTDTQYF.

The chain recombines TRBV28 with TRBJ1-2; D gene unclear. The V end lost 8 bases, the J end lost 3 bases, and 10 bases lay between the germline ends. Germline V CDR1 and CDR2: MDHEN, SYDVKM. The CDR3 has 12 residues. DNA for the CDR3: TGTGCCAGCTCCTGGGCCGACTATGGCTACACCTTC. It yields the protein CASSWADYGYTF.

The chain uses TRBV6-5 and TRBJ2-2; no definite D call. Germline V gene data show CDR1 as MNHEY and CDR2 as SVGAGI. Trimming stripped 0 bases from V and 6 bases from J, with 8 bases between. The CDR3 length is 14 residues. The DNA of the CDR3 is TGTGCCAGCAGTTACTCCGTGGCGGCCGGGGAGCTGTTTTTT. Protein product: CASSYSVAAGELFF.

This clone was picked up one time. This chain links TRBV5-6 with TRBJ2-7; D gene ambiguous. Trimming removed 2 bases from V and 6 bases from J, with 12 bases in between. The CDR3 is 13 amino acids. CDR1 and CDR2 (germline): SGHDT, YYEEEE. The CDR3, as DNA: TGTGCCAGCAGCTTAGGGCTACGCTCCGAGCAGTACTTC. It is translated as CASSLGLRSEQYF. The full variable domain, completed using reference TRBV5-6 and TRBJ2-7, is DAGVTQSPTHLIKTRGQQVTLRCSPKSGHDTVSWYQQALGQGPQFIFQYYEEEERQRGNFPDRFSGHQFPNYSSELNVNALLLGDSALYLCASSLGLRSEQYFGPGTRLTVT.

The chain couples TRBV30 to TRBJ2-7; 8 bases align to TRBD1. The CDR3 spans 13 residues. Trimming at V came to 4 bases and at J to 5 bases, leaving 7 bases not matched to a gene. Germline assignment: CDR1 GTSNPN and CDR2 SVGIG (reference sequence). As DNA, the CDR3 is TGTGCCTGGACCCAACAGGGGGTCGACGAGCAGTACTTC. Translation gives CAWTQQGVDEQYF.

The chain is built from TRBV28 and TRBJ1-2; no firm D call. With 5 bases removed from V and 2 bases from J, the gap between germline ends came to 12 bases. This CDR3 comprises 14 residues. The germline gives CDR1 MDHEN, CDR2 SYDVKM. In nucleotides, the CDR3 is TGTGCCAGCAGTGCCCCCAGGAGCAACTATGGCTACACCTTC. Translating gives CASSAPRSNYGYTF.

This chain connects TRBV5-6 to TRBJ2-1; TRBD2 aligns across 9 bases. The CDR3 is 17 amino acids. Trimming took 0 bases from V and 3 from J; bases not matched to a gene: 7. In germline, CDR1 is SGHDT, CDR2 YYEEEE. The chain's CDR3 is CASSLAGAGGRYNEQFF. CDR3 nucleotides: TGTGCCAGCAGCTTGGCCGGAGCGGGGGGCCGCTACAATGAGCAGTTCTTC.

V usage is TRBV18 and J usage is TRBJ2-5; D possibly corresponds to TRBD1 (5 bases). Trimming took 6 bases from V and 9 from J, leaving 11 bases between them. The CDR3 is made up of 11 amino acids. Germline V gene sequence: CDR1 KGHSH, CDR2 LQKENI. The chain's CDR3 is CASSTEGAQYF. CDR3 DNA: TGTGCCAGCTCCACCGAAGGGGCCCAGTACTTC.

The chain joins TRBV6-5 to TRBJ2-7; D uncertain. Germline CDR1 MNHEY, CDR2 SVGAGI. The V gene lost 6 bases and the J gene lost 6 bases, with 9 bases spanning the gap. The CDR3 runs to 11 residues. The CDR3 nucleotides are TGTGCCAGCAGGGGCCAACTCGAGCAGTACTTC. Protein sequence: CASRGQLEQYF.

This chain joins TRBV14 and TRBJ2-2, with 9 bases identical to TRBD1. The V gene's germline CDR1 is SGHDN and CDR2 FVKESK. CDR3 length equals 15 residues. With V trimmed by 4 bases and J by 6 bases, 6 bases remained unmatched. DNA of the CDR3: TGTGCCAGCAGCCCGGGACAGGGATACTCCGGGGAGCTGTTTTTT. Its protein product is CASSPGQGYSGELFF.

This chain uses TRBV4-1 with TRBJ2-7; either TRBD1 or TRBD2 may fit D (6 bases each). This CDR3 comprises 15 residues. Germline V CDR1 and CDR2: MGHRA, YSYEKL. The germline V and J ends were trimmed by 4 bases and 4 bases, with 17 bases remaining between them. CDR3 region: CASSPGDGAGYEQYF. In nucleotides, the CDR3 is TGCGCCAGCAGCCCAGGGGACGGTGCGGGGTACGAGCAGTACTTC.

This chain uses TRBV30 with TRBJ1-3; D possibly corresponds to TRBD1 (6 bases). Trimming pared 3 bases from V and 1 base from J, leaving 13 bases between. Per germline, CDR1 GTSNPN and CDR2 SVGIG (reference sequence). This CDR3 comprises 15 residues. CDR3 coding DNA: TGTGCCTGGAGGGACAGCGTGTATTCTGGAAACACCATATATTTT. This encodes CAWRDSVYSGNTIYF.

This clone occurred once. The chain couples TRBV5-6 to TRBJ2-2; D unclear. The CDR3 covers 16 residues. V was trimmed by 0 bases and J by 4 bases, leaving 13 bases between them. Germline values: CDR1 SGHDT, CDR2 YYEEEE. DNA of the CDR3: TGTGCCAGCAGCTTGGCGTCAACAAGAGTCACCGGGGAGCTGTTTTTT. It is translated as CASSLASTRVTGELFF. Supplemented by reference TRBV5-6 and TRBJ2-2, the full variable domain reads DAGVTQSPTHLIKTRGQQVTLRCSPKSGHDTVSWYQQALGQGPQFIFQYYEEEERQRGNFPDRFSGHQFPNYSSELNVNALLLGDSALYLCASSLASTRVTGELFFGEGSRLTVL.